This T cell receptor (beta chain) originates from a study of STAT3 mutations in large granular lymphocyte leukemia. The study's findings and limits: Suggested: STAT3 mutation was not the ancestral event for these clonal expansions. In T-cell large granular lymphocyte leukemia, about half of patients showed multiple immunodominant subclonotypes. In about 30% of the 18 patients, new TCR clonotypes emerged after therapy. Persisting codominant clonotypes may have hidden a small pathogenic clone.

Clones were read by immunoSEQ multiplex PCR, and TCRdb kept only the in-frame ones, dropping some. The repertoire holds nearly 25,000 clones, with about 95% as singletons. Trimming stripped 0 bases from V and 0 bases from J, with 8 bases between. Germline CDR1 and CDR2: LNHNV and YYDKDF (reference sequence). The CDR3 loop spans 15 amino acids. About this clone: The antigen is undetermined.

Sequencing was done on a sample of peripheral blood mononuclear cells. The TCR comes from a man aged 40-50 years with T-cell large granular lymphocyte leukemia. Some clones in this sample may be carry-over from other donors' samples. The rearrangement links TRBV15 to TRBJ1-1, with a possible D match to TRBD1 (6 bases). CDR3 amino acids: CATSRETGLNTEAFF. CDR3 DNA sequence: TGTGCCACCAGCAGAGAGACAGGACTGAACACTGAAGCTTTCTTT.